Sequencing of this TCR beta chain was carried out in a study of control samples from healthy donors and cancer patients. Only in-frame clones appear in the TCRdb table, and some are missing; sequencing was by immunoSEQ multiplex PCR. The profile shows some 130,000 clones, just under 95% of them singletons. The specimen sequenced was blood. The TCR originated in a young man in good health.

CDR3: CASSLAAGTKLNYGYTF. DNA of the CDR3: TGTGCCAGCAGCTTAGCCGCAGGTACAAAACTTAACTATGGCTACACCTTC. The rearrangement uses TRBV7-2 and TRBJ1-2; D remains unclear. V was pared by 0 bases and J by 1 base, with 15 bases between. The CDR3 length is 17 residues. Germline CDR1 is SGHTA and CDR2 is FQGNSA.